A selection of T cell receptor beta chains follows, all from one sample in a study of siplizumab effects on memory and regulatory T cells. The table came from immunoSEQ multiplex PCR; TCRdb's copy has only in-frame clones and leaves some out. The sample has 100,000 or so clones, 85% to 95% seen once. Sequencing was carried out using CD4+ T cells sorted from blood. All receptors come from a human donor in good health. CDR3s include the opening cysteine and the closing phenylalanine or tryptophan. The order of the fields is D gene, J gene, V gene, clone size, CDR3 protein, CDR3 DNA. A D gene is named only where the DNA matches it firmly. Clone size is shown for a subset of rows, as once, few, many or a class of expanded clone.

>NA|TRBJ2-7|TRBV30|once
CAWSVLGFEQYF
TGTGCCTGGAGTGTACTAGGGTTCGAGCAGTACTTC
>NA|TRBJ1-1|TRBV9|NA
CASSVGDHRKGTEAFF
TGTGCCAGCAGCGTAGGAGACCACAGAAAGGGCACTGAAGCTTTCTTT
>NA|TRBJ2-7|TRBV19|NA
CASKAAGGHEQYF
TGTGCCAGTAAAGCTGCGGGCGGACACGAGCAGTACTTC
>TRBD1|TRBJ1-2|TRBV10-3|few
CAIRWDRGYTF
TGTGCCATCCGGTGGGACAGGGGCTACACCTTC
>NA|TRBJ1-2|TRBV30|NA
CAWSVRTGYGYTF
TGTGCCTGGAGTGTACGAACAGGGTATGGCTACACCTTC
>NA|TRBJ1-2|TRBV10-3|NA
CAISAGTPNYGYTF
TGTGCCATCAGTGCCGGGACACCAAACTATGGCTACACCTTC
>NA|TRBJ2-5|TRBV4-3|NA
CASSQDLLRLETQYF
TGCGCCAGCAGCCAAGATCTTTTAAGGCTAGAGACCCAGTACTTC
>NA|TRBJ2-2|TRBV6-5|NA
CASSYPAGEGELFF
TGTGCCAGCAGTTACCCGGCCGGGGAGGGGGAGCTGTTTTTT
>NA|TRBJ2-3|TRBV7-9|NA
CASSLVSGITDTQYF
TGTGCCAGCAGCTTAGTATCAGGGATCACAGATACGCAGTATTTT
>NA|TRBJ2-3|TRBV5-1|once
CASRTGTTDTQYF
TGCGCCAGCAGGACCGGGACAACGGATACGCAGTATTTT
>NA|TRBJ2-7|TRBV6-5|NA
CASREGRGEEQYF
TGTGCCAGCAGGGAGGGACGGGGTGAAGAGCAGTACTTC
>TRBD2|TRBJ2-7|TRBV4-2|NA
CASSPMELAGGSEQYF
TGTGCCAGCAGCCCGATGGAACTAGCGGGAGGGAGCGAGCAGTACTTC
>NA|TRBJ2-1|TRBV5-1|NA
CASKNDGGPYNEQFF
TGCGCCAGCAAGAACGACGGGGGCCCCTACAATGAGCAGTTCTTC
>NA|TRBJ1-2|TRBV4-3|NA
CASSQDLPAGRPGVYTF
TGCGCCAGCAGCCAAGACCTCCCGGCGGGGCGGCCCGGGGTCTACACCTTC
>TRBD1|TRBJ2-7|TRBV19|NA
CASSTTGQSLNGVRYF
TGTGCCAGTTCAACGACGGGACAGTCCTTAAATGGCGTGCGGTACTTC
>TRBD2|TRBJ2-7|TRBV10-3|NA
CAISRLAGDEQYF
TGTGCCATCAGTAGGCTAGCGGGGGACGAGCAGTACTTC
>NA|TRBJ2-5|TRBV9|NA
CASSVVGETQYF
TGTGCCAGCAGCGTAGTCGGAGAGACCCAGTACTTC
>TRBD1|TRBJ1-1|TRBV6-5|NA
CASSYTQGGPEAFF
TGTGCCAGCAGTTACACTCAGGGGGGCCCTGAAGCTTTCTTT
>NA|TRBJ1-2|TRBV11-2|NA
CASSPRGNYGYTF
TGTGCCAGCAGCCCACGTGGGAACTATGGCTACACCTTC
>TRBD1|TRBJ2-1|TRBV6-1|NA
CASSEGTGERNEQFF
TGTGCCAGCAGTGAGGGGACAGGGGAACGCAATGAGCAGTTCTTC
>TRBD1|TRBJ1-5|TRBV19|NA
CASSTRTGGFSNQPQHF
TGTGCCAGTAGTACCCGGACAGGGGGGTTTAGCAATCAGCCCCAGCATTTT
>NA|TRBJ1-1|TRBV6-1|NA
CASSEGGGSKGSEAFF
TGTGCCAGCAGTGAAGGTGGGGGTTCCAAAGGTTCCGAAGCTTTCTTT
>TRBD2|TRBJ2-1|TRBV19|NA
CASSVGLAVLKVYNEQFF
TGTGCCAGTAGTGTGGGACTAGCGGTTCTCAAGGTGTACAATGAGCAGTTCTTC
>NA|TRBJ2-3|TRBV18|NA
CASSPPTTDTQYF
TGTGCCAGCTCACCACCGACAACAGATACGCAGTATTTT
>NA|TRBJ2-2|TRBV6-4|NA
CASSDSVHTGELFF
TGTGCCAGCAGTGACTCCGTTCACACCGGGGAGCTGTTTTTT
>NA|TRBJ1-3|TRBV9|NA
CASSVAQGQGSRSGNTIYF
TGTGCCAGCAGCGTAGCTCAGGGTCAGGGATCGCGGTCTGGAAACACCATATATTTT
>NA|TRBJ1-2|TRBV9|NA
CASSVMASYGYTF
TGTGCCAGCAGCGTCATGGCCAGCTATGGCTACACCTTC
>NA|TRBJ2-7|TRBV5-6|NA
CASSLGGISYEQYF
TGTGCCAGCAGCTTGGGCGGGATCTCCTACGAGCAGTACTTC
>NA|TRBJ1-4|TRBV9|NA
CASSGDSNEKLFF
TGTGCCAGCAGCGGCGACAGTAATGAAAAACTGTTTTTT
>NA|TRBJ1-1|TRBV2|few
CATHRFTEAFF
TGTGCCACCCACCGTTTCACTGAAGCTTTCTTT
>NA|TRBJ2-4|TRBV5-6|NA
CASSLGRSGVDQYF
TGTGCCAGCAGCTTGGGCCGGTCTGGTGTGGATCAGTACTTC
>NA|TRBJ2-3|TRBV6-6|NA
CASSSPEEADTQYF
TGTGCCAGCAGTTCCCCGGAGGAGGCAGATACGCAGTATTTT
>NA|TRBJ1-1|TRBV30|NA
CAWSVWGMSTEAFF
TGTGCCTGGAGTGTTTGGGGTATGAGCACTGAAGCTTTCTTT
>TRBD1|TRBJ1-2|TRBV25-1|NA
CASSEPGQRYGYTF
TGTGCCAGCAGTGAACCGGGACAGAGATATGGCTACACCTTC
>TRBD1|TRBJ1-5|TRBV19|NA
CASRGGQGRGSNQPQHF
TGTGCCAGTAGAGGGGGACAGGGAAGAGGAAGCAATCAGCCCCAGCATTTT
>TRBD1|TRBJ1-6|TRBV6-5|NA
CASSYSDRGGNSPLHF
TGTGCCAGCAGTTACTCGGACAGGGGTGGAAATTCACCCCTCCACTTT